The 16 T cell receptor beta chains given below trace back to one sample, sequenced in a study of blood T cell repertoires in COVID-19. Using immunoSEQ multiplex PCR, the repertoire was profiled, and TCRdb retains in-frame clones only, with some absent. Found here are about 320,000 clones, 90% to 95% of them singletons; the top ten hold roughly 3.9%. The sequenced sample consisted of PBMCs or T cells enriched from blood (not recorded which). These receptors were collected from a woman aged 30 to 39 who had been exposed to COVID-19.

The CDR3 DNA sequence: TGTGCCAGCAGCCAAGGCCACAGGGACCAAGAGACCCAGTACTTC. It yields the protein CASSQGHRDQETQYF. The chain links TRBV4-2 to TRBJ2-5; D possibly corresponds to TRBD1 (6 bases). V shed 1 base and J shed 0 bases, with 9 bases lying between them. The CDR3 runs 15 residues. Looked up from germline, CDR1 is LGHNA and CDR2 is YNFKEQ.

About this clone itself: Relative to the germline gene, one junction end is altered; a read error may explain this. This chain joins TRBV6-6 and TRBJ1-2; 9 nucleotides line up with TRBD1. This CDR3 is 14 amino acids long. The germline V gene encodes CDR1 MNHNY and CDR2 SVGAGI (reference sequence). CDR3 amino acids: CASSQQGARYDYTF. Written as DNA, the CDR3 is TGTGCCAGCAGCCAACAGGGGGCGCGATATGACTACACCTTC.

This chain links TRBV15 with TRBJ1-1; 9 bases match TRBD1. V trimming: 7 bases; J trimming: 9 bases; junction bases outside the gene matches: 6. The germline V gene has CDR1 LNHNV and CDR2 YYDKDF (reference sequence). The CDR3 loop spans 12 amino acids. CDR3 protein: CATTGTGWKAFF. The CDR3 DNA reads TGTGCCACCACTGGGACAGGGTGGAAAGCTTTCTTT.

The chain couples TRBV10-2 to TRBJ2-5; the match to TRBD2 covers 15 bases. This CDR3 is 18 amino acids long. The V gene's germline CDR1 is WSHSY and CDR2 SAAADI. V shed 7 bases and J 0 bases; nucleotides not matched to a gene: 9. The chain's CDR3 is CASTQGLAGGGYQETQYF. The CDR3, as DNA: TGCGCCAGCACGCAGGGACTAGCGGGGGGCGGGTACCAAGAGACCCAGTACTTC.

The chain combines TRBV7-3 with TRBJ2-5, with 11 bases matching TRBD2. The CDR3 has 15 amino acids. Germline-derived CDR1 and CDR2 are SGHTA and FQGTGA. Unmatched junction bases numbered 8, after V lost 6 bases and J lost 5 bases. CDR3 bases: TGTGCCAGCAGTGCTAGCGGGGGGCGAAGGGAGACCCAGTACTTC. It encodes CASSASGGRRETQYF.

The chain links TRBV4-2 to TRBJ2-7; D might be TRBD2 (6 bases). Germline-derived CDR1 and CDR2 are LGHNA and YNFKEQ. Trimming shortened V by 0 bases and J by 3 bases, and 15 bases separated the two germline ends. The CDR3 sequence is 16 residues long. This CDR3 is CASSQDAQEGFYEQYF. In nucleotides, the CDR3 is TGTGCCAGCAGCCAAGATGCGCAGGAGGGTTTCTACGAGCAGTACTTC.

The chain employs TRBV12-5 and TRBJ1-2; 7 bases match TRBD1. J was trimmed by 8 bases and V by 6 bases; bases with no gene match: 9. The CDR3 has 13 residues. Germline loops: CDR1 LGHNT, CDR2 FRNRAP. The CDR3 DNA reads TGTGCTAGTGGCCAGGACAGGAGGGGAGGCTACACCTTC. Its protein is CASGQDRRGGYTF.

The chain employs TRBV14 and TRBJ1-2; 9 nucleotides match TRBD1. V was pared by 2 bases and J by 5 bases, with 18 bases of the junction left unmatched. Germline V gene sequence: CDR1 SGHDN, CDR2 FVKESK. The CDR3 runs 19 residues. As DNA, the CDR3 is TGTGCCAGCAGCCAAACCGGGGACAGGGTAAGTCGGGATTGTTATGGCTACACCTTC. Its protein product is CASSQTGDRVSRDCYGYTF.

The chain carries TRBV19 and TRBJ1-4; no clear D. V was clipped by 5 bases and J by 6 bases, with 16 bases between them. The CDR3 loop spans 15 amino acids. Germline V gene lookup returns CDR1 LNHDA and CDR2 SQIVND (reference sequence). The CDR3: CASSLTRDTDEKLFF. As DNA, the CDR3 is TGTGCCAGTAGTCTAACCCGGGATACGGATGAAAAACTGTTTTTT.

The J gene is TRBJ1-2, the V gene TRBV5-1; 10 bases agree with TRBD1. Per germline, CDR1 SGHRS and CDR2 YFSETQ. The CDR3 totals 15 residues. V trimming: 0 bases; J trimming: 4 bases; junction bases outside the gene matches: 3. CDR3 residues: CASSLGQGASYGYTF. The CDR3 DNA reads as TGCGCCAGCAGCTTGGGACAGGGGGCGAGCTATGGCTACACCTTC.

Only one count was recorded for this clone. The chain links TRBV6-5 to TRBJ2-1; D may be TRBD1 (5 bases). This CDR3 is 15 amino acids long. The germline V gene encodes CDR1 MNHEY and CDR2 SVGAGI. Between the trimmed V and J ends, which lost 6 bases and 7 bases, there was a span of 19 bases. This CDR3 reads CASSPFPLDRNEQFF. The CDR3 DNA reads TGTGCCAGCAGCCCGTTTCCGTTAGACAGAAATGAGCAGTTCTTC.

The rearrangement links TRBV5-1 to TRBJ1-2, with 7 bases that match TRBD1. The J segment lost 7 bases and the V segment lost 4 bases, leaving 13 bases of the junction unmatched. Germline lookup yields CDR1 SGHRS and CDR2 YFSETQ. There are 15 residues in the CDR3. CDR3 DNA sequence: TGCGCCAGCAGCACGACAGGGAATGCCGCGGCTGGCTACACCTTC. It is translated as CASSTTGNAAAGYTF.

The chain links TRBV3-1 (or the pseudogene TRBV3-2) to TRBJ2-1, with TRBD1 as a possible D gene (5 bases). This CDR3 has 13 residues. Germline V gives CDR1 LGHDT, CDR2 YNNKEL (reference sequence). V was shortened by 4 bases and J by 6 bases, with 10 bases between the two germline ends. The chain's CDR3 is CASSPGHRNEQFF. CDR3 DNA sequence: TGTGCCAGCAGCCCAGGGCACCGCAATGAGCAGTTCTTC.

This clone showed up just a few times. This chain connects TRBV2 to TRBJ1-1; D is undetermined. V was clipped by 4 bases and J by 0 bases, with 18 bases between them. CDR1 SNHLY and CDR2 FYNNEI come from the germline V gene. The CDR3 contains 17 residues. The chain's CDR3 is CASSGLGGRTMNTEAFF. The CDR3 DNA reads TGTGCCAGCAGTGGTCTCGGAGGCAGAACCATGAACACTGAAGCTTTCTTT.

CDR3 amino acids: CASSPTSHYEQYF. The CDR3 DNA reads as TGTGCCAGCAGCCCAACTAGCCACTACGAGCAGTACTTC. This chain joins TRBV4-2 and TRBJ2-7; D may be TRBD2 (6 bases). Germline-derived CDR1 and CDR2 are LGHNA and YNFKEQ. V shed 4 bases and J shed 3 bases, with 10 bases lying between them. The CDR3 consists of 13 residues.

The CDR3 nucleotides read TGTGCCAGCGGTAATACGGGGGACACTGAAGCTTTCTTT. Encoded protein: CASGNTGDTEAFF. V usage is TRBV6-5 and J usage is TRBJ1-1, with D perhaps TRBD1 (5 bases). CDR3 length equals 13 residues. V shed 8 bases and J shed 3 bases, with 13 bases lying between them. CDR1 is MNHEY and CDR2 is SVGAGI in the germline V gene.